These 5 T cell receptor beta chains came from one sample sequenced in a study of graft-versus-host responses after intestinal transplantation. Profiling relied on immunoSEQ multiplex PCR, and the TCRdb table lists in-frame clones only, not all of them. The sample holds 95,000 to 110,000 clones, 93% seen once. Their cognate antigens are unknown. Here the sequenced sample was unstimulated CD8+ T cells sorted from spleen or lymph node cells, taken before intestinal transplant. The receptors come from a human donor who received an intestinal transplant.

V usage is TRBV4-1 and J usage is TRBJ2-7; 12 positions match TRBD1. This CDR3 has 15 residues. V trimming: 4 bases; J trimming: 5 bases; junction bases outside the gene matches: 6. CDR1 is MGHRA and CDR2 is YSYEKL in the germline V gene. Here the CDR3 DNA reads TGCGCCAGCAGCCCTCGCGGGACAGGGGGCGACGAGCAGTACTTC. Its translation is CASSPRGTGGDEQYF.

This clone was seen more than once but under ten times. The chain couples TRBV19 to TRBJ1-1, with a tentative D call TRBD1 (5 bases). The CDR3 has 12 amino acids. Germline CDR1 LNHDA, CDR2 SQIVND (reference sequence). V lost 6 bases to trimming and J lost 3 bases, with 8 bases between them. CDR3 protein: CASRMGDTEAFF. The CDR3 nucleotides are TGTGCCAGTAGGATGGGGGACACTGAAGCTTTCTTT.

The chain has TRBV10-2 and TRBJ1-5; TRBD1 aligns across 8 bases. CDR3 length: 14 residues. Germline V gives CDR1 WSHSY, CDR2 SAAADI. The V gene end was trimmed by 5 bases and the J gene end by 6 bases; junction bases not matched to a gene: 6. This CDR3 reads CASSTQGAVQPQHF. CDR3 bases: TGCGCCAGCAGTACCCAGGGGGCGGTTCAGCCCCAGCATTTT.

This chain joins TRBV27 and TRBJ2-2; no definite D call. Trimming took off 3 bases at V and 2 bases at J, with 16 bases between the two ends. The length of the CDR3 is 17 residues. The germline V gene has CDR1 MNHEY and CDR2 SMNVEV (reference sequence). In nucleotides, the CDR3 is TGTGCCAGCAGTTTGCTTGGGAACTACCAAAACACCGGGGAGCTGTTTTTT. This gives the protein CASSLLGNYQNTGELFF.

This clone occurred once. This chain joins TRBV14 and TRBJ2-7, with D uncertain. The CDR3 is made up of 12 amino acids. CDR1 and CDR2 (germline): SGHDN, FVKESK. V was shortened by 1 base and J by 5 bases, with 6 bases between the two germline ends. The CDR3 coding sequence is TGTGCCAGCAGCCAAGTTGGTGACGAGCAGTACTTC. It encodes CASSQVGDEQYF. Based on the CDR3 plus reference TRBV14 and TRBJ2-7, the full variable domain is EAGVTQFPSHSVIEKGQTVTLRCDPISGHDNLYWYRRVMGKEIKFLLHFVKESKQDESGMPNNRFLAERTGGTYSTLKVQPAELEDSGVYFCASSQVGDEQYFGPGTRLTVT.